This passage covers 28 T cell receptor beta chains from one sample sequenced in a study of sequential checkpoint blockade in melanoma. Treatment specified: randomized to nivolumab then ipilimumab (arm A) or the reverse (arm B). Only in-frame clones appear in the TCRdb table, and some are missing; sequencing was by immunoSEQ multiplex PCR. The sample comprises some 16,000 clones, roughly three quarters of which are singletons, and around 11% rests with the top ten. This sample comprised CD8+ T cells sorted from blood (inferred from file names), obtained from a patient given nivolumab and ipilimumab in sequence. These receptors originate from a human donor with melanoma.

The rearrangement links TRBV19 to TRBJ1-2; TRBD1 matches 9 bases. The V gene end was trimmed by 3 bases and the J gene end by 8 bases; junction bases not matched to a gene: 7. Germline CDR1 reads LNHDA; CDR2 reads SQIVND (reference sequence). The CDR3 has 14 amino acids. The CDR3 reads CASSISGQGRGYTF. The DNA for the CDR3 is TGTGCCAGTAGTATTTCCGGACAGGGGAGAGGCTACACCTTC.

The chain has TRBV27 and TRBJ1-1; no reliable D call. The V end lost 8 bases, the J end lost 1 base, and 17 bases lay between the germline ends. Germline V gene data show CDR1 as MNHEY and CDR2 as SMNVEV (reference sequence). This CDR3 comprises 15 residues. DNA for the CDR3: TGTGCCAGCGGCTTCCGGAGCCCGCAGAACACTGAAGCTTTCTTT. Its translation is CASGFRSPQNTEAFF.

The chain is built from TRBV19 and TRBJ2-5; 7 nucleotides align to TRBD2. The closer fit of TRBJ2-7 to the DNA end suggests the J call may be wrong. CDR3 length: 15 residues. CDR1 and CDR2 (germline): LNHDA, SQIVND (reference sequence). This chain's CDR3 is CASSIRGVPPHEQYF. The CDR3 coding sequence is TGTGCCAGTAGTATTCGGGGGGTACCCCCTCACGAGCAGTACTTC.

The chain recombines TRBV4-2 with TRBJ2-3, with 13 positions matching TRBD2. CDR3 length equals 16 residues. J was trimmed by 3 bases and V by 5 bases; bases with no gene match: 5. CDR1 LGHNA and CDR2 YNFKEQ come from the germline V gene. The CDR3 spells CASSSRLAGGTDTQYF. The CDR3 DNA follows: TGTGCCAGCAGCTCCAGACTAGCGGGAGGAACAGATACGCAGTATTTT.

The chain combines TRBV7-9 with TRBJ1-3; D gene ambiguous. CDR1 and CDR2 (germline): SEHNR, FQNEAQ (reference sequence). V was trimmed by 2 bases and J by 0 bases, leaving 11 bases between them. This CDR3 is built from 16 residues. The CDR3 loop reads CASSLSTYYSGNTIYF. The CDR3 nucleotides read TGTGCCAGCAGCTTAAGCACGTACTACTCTGGAAACACCATATATTTT.

In DNA form, the CDR3 reads TGCGCCAGCAGCCCCTACGGGGGTTCCTCAGGCGAGCAGTACTTC. Translated: CASSPYGGSSGEQYF. This rearrangement joins TRBV4-1 to TRBJ2-7, with D tentatively TRBD2 (6 bases). This CDR3 has 15 residues. With 4 bases removed from V and 6 bases from J, the gap between germline ends came to 19 bases. Germline V gives CDR1 MGHRA, CDR2 YSYEKL.

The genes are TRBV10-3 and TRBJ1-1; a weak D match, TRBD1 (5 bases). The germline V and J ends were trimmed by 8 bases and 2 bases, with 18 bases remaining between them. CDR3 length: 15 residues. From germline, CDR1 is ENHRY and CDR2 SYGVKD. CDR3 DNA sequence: TGTGCCATCGGACCGGGGGGTCATTTAAACACTGAAGCTTTCTTT. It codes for CAIGPGGHLNTEAFF.

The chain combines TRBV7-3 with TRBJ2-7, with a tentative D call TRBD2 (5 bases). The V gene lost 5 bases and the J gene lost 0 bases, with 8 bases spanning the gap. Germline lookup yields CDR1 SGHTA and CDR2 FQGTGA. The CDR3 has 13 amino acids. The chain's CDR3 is CASSLDYSYEQYF. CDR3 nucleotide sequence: TGTGCCAGCAGCCTAGACTACTCCTACGAGCAGTACTTC.

CDR3 in DNA: TGTGCCAGTAGTACCACCGACAGGGAATCCTACGAGCAGTACTTC. Its translation is CASSTTDRESYEQYF. This rearrangement joins TRBV19 to TRBJ2-7; 7 bases are a match to TRBD1. The CDR3 is 15 residues long. V shed 4 bases, J shed 1 base, and the junction held 7 bases outside the gene matches. Germline V gene data show CDR1 as LNHDA and CDR2 as SQIVND (reference sequence). Full variable domain (outside the CDR3, taken from reference TRBV19 and TRBJ2-7): DGGITQSPKYLFRKEGQNVTLSCEQNLNHDAMYWYRQDPGQGLRLIYYSQIVNDFQKGDIAEGYSVSREKKESFPLTVTSAQKNPTAFYLCASSTTDRESYEQYFGPGTRLTVT.

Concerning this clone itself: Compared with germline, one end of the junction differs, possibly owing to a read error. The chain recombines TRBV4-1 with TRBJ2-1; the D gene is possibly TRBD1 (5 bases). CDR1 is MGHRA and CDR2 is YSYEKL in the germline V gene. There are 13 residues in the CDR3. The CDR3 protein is CASSQGPTAPTLF. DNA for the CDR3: TGCGCCAGCAGCCAGGGCCCGACAGCCCCAACGCTCTTC.

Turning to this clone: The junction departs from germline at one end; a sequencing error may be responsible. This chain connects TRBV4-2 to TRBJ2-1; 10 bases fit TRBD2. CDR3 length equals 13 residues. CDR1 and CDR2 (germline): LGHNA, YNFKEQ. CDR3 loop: CASSQTFLAGDVF. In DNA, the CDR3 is TGTGCCAGCAGCCAGACTTTCCTAGCGGGAGATGTCTTC.

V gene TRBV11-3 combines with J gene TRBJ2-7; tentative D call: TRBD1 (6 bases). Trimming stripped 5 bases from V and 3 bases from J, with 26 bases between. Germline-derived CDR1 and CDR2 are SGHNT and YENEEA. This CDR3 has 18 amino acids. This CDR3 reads CASSPGPAGRGASYEQYF. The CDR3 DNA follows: TGTGCCAGCAGCCCCGGACCCGCCGGCAGGGGCGCAAGCTACGAGCAGTACTTC.

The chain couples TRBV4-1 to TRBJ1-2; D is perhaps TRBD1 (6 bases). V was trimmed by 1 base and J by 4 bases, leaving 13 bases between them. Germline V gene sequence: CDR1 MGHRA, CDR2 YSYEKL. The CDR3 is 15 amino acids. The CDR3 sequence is CASSQVGGPLYGYTF. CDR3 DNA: TGCGCCAGCAGCCAAGTCGGGGGGCCGCTCTATGGCTACACCTTC.

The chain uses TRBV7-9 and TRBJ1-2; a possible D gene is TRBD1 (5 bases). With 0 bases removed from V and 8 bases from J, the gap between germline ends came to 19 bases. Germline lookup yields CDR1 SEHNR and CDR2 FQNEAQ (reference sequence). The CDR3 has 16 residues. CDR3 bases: TGTGCCAGCAGCTTAGCGGGGGGGTACGCCCCGCGGGGCTACACCTTC. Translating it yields CASSLAGGYAPRGYTF.

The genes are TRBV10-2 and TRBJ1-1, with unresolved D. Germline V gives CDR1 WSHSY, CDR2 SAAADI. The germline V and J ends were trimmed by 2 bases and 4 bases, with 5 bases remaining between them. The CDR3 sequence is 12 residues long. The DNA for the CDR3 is TGCGCCAGCAGTGAGGGCCCCACTGAAGCTTTCTTT. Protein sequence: CASSEGPTEAFF.

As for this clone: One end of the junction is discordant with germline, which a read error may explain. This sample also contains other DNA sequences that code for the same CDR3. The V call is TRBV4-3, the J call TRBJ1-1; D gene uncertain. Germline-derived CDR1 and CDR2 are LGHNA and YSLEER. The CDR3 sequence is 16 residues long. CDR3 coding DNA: TGCGCCAGTAGCCAAGATCGCGGCCTTTCGAACACTGAAGCTTTCTTT. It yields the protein CASSQDRGLSNTEAFF.

The CDR3 DNA reads TGTGCCAGCAGTTTAGTAGAGGGGGAGGGTCCGGACTATGGCTACACCTTC. Its translation is CASSLVEGEGPDYGYTF. The chain has TRBV28 and TRBJ1-2; TRBD1 might be the D (6 bases). This CDR3 contains 17 residues. From germline, CDR1 is MDHEN and CDR2 SYDVKM. With 2 bases removed from V and 3 bases from J, the gap between germline ends came to 19 bases.

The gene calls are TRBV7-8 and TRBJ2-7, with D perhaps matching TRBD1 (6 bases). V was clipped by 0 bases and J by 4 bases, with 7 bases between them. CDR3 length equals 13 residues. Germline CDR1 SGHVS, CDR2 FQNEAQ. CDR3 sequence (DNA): TGTGCCAGCAGCTTAGCACAGGGTTACGAGCAGTACTTC. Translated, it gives CASSLAQGYEQYF. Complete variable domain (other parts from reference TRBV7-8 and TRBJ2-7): GAGVSQSPRYKVAKRGQDVALRCDPISGHVSLFWYQQALGQGPEFLTYFQNEAQLDKSGLPSDRFFAERPEGSVSTLKIQRTQQEDSAVYLCASSLAQGYEQYFGPGTRLTVT.

The CDR3 coding sequence is TGTGCCAGTAGTTGGCCAGCGGGAGCCCATGAGCAGTTCTTC. It encodes CASSWPAGAHEQFF. This sequence joins TRBV19 and TRBJ2-1; TRBD2 agrees at 8 bases. Germline CDR1 reads LNHDA; CDR2 reads SQIVND (reference sequence). The CDR3 extends over 14 amino acids. The V and J ends lost 5 bases and 8 bases, in that order; junction bases with no gene match: 8.

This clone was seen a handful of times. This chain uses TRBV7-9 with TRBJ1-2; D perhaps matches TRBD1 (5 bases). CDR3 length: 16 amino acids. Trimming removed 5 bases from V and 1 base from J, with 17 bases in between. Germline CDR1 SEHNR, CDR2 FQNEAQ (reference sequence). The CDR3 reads CASSPMRDSVNYGYTF. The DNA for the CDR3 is TGTGCCAGCAGCCCAATGCGGGACTCCGTTAACTATGGCTACACCTTC.

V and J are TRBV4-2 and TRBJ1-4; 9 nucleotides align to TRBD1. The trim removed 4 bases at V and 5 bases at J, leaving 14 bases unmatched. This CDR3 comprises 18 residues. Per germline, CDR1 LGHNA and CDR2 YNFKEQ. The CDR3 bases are TGTGCCAGCAGCCCCCGTTATCCACTTGACAGGGGGAATGAAAAACTGTTTTTT. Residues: CASSPRYPLDRGNEKLFF.

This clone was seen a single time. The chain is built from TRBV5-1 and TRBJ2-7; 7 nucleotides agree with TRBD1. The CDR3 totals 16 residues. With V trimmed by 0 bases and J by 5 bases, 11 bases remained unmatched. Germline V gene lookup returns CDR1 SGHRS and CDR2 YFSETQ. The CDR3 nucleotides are TGCGCCAGCAGCTTGGCCTTCGGGACAGACCCCCACGAGCAGTACTTC. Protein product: CASSLAFGTDPHEQYF.

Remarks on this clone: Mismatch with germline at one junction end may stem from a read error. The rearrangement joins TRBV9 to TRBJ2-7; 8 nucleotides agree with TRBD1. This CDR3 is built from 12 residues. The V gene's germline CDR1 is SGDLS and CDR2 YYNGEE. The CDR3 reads CASSNPGQAIDF. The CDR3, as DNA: TGTGCCAGCAGCAACCCGGGACAGGCGATCGACTTC. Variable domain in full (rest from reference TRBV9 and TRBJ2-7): DSGVTQTPKHLITATGQRVTLRCSPRSGDLSVYWYQQSLDQGLQFLIQYYNGEERAKGNILERFSAQQFPDLHSELNLSSLELGDSALYFCASSNPGQAIDFGPGTRLTVT.

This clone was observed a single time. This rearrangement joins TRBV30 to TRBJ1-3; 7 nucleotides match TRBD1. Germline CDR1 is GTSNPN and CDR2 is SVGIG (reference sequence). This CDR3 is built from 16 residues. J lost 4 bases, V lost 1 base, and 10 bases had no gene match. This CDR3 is CAWSARWGQLGNTIYF. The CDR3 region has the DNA TGTGCCTGGAGTGCCCGGTGGGGACAGCTAGGAAACACCATATATTTT.

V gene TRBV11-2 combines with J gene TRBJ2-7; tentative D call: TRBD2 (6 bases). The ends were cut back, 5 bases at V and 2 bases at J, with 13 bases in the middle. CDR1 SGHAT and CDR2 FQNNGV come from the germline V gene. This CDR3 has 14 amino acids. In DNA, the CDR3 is TGTGCCAGCAGCCCTGGGACTTACCCCTACGAGCAGTACTTC. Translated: CASSPGTYPYEQYF.

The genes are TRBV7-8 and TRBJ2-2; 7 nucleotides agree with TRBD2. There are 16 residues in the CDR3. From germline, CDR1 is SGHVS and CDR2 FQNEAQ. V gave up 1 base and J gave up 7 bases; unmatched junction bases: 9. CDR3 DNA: TGTGCCAGCAGCTTAGGGGCAGTGGCGGGGGTCGGGGAGCTGTTTTTT. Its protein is CASSLGAVAGVGELFF.

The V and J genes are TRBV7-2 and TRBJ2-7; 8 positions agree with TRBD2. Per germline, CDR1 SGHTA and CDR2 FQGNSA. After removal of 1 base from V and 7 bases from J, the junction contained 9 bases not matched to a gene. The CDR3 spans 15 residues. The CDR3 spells CASSLVTAGAGEQYF. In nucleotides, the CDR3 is TGTGCCAGCAGCTTAGTTACAGCGGGAGCAGGGGAGCAGTACTTC.

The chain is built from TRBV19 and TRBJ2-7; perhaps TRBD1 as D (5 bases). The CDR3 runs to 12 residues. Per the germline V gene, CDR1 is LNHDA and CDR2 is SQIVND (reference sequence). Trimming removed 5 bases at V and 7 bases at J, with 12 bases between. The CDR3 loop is CASSYRSGEQYF. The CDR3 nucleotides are TGTGCCAGTAGTTACAGGTCCGGAGAGCAGTACTTC.